What follows are 18 T cell receptor beta chains derived from one specimen sequenced in a study of CD8+ T cells in alopecia areata. The treatment here: oral pan-JAK inhibitor, 5-10 mg twice daily. After isolation, RNA underwent reverse transcription to generate cDNA as the sequencing template. TCRdb's table, derived via immunoSEQ multiplex PCR, lists solely in-frame clones and lacks some. The data show around 300,000 clones, with about three fifths seen just once and 0.9% to 0.95% held by the top ten. Sample: CD4+ T cells sorted from blood, taken around week 53, from a patient treated with tofacitinib. The source of these receptors is a human donor with alopecia areata.

There are a few counts of this clone. This chain connects TRBV30 to TRBJ2-3; D remains unclear. The length of the CDR3 is 12 residues. The germline CDR1 and CDR2 sequences are GTSNPN and SVGIG (reference sequence). Trimming pared 0 bases from V and 4 bases from J, leaving 5 bases between. CDR3 sequence: CAWSVGSDTQYF. The CDR3 region has the DNA TGTGCCTGGAGTGTAGGGTCAGATACGCAGTATTTT. Together with reference TRBV30 and TRBJ2-3, the CDR3 gives the full variable domain: SQTIHQWPATLVQPVGSPLSLECTVEGTSNPNLYWYRQAAGRGLQLLFYSVGIGQISSEVPQNLSASRPQDRQFILSSKKLLLSDSGFYLCAWSVGSDTQYFGPGTRLTVL.

The chain has TRBV30 and TRBJ1-6; D not resolved. The CDR3 runs to 14 residues. The V end lost 1 base, the J end lost 14 bases, and 18 bases lay between the germline ends. Germline CDR1 is GTSNPN and CDR2 is SVGIG (reference sequence). The CDR3, as DNA: TGTGCCTGGAGTGGGTTAGTGGGATTTGCAGCCCTCCACTTT. It is translated as CAWSGLVGFAALHF.

V gene TRBV5-4 combines with J gene TRBJ2-3; 7 nucleotides match TRBD2. The CDR3 has 16 amino acids. Trimming at V came to 1 base and at J to 0 bases, leaving 5 bases not matched to a gene. Germline CDR1 SGHNT, CDR2 YYREEE (reference sequence). The CDR3 reads CASSLRREPSTDTQYF. CDR3 DNA: TGTGCCAGCAGCTTGCGGCGGGAGCCTAGCACAGATACGCAGTATTTT.

The CDR3 sequence is CASSRGAEAFF. For the CDR3, the DNA is TGTGCCAGCAGCAGGGGCGCTGAAGCTTTCTTT. V is TRBV2 and J is TRBJ1-1; the D gene is possibly TRBD1 (6 bases). The CDR3 spans 11 residues. Germline CDR1 and CDR2: SNHLY and FYNNEI. V was trimmed by 6 bases and J by 6 bases, leaving 8 bases between them.

This clone showed up just a few times. V and J are TRBV7-9 and TRBJ1-3; weak D call: TRBD1 (6 bases). V lost 2 bases and J lost 3, with 8 bases in between. The CDR3 has 14 residues. Germline-derived CDR1 and CDR2 are SEHNR and FQNEAQ (reference sequence). CDR3 DNA sequence: TGTGCCAGCAGCTTACAGGGGTTTGGAAACACCATATATTTT. The encoded protein is CASSLQGFGNTIYF.

A word on this clone: This sample includes further DNA sequences coding for the same CDR3. The DNA of the CDR3 is TGTGCCTGGAGTGTTTGGGACTACGAGCAGTACTTC. This gives the protein CAWSVWDYEQYF. V gene TRBV30 combines with J gene TRBJ2-7; D gene ambiguous. CDR1 is GTSNPN and CDR2 is SVGIG in the germline V gene (reference sequence). The CDR3 sequence is 12 residues long. Trimming pared 0 bases from V and 3 bases from J, leaving 6 bases between.

This chain joins TRBV27 and TRBJ1-1; D unclear. V lost 7 bases, J lost 1 base, and 13 bases lay in between. Germline CDR1 is MNHEY and CDR2 is SMNVEV (reference sequence). The CDR3 length is 14 residues. The CDR3 nucleotides read TGTGCCAGCAAACGAAGGCGAGAGAACACTGAAGCTTTCTTT. Protein product: CASKRRRENTEAFF.

The J gene is TRBJ1-1, the V gene TRBV4-1; 9 nucleotides match TRBD1. V dropped 0 bases and J dropped 5; count of bases not matched to a gene: 4. From germline, CDR1 is MGHRA and CDR2 YSYEKL. The CDR3 has 15 residues. The CDR3 coding sequence is TGCGCCAGCAGCCAAGAGGACAGGGGCCTGACTGAAGCTTTCTTT. Protein: CASSQEDRGLTEAFF.

V gene TRBV7-9 combines with J gene TRBJ1-1; no clear D gene. Trimming shortened V by 5 bases and J by 0 bases, and 13 bases separated the two germline ends. The CDR3 sequence is 15 residues long. CDR1 SEHNR and CDR2 FQNEAQ come from the germline V gene (reference sequence). The CDR3 here is CASSPFRTVNTEAFF. The CDR3, as DNA: TGTGCCAGCAGCCCCTTCCGGACGGTGAACACTGAAGCTTTCTTT.

V gene TRBV11-1 combines with J gene TRBJ2-3, with 9 bases identical to TRBD1. Germline values: CDR1 SGHAT, CDR2 FQDESV (reference sequence). This CDR3 has 15 residues. V lost 4 bases and J lost 3; bases outside the gene matches: 5. The CDR3 nucleotides are TGTGCCAGCAGCTCCGGGACAGGGTCGACAGATACGCAGTATTTT. This sequence encodes CASSSGTGSTDTQYF. Together with reference TRBV11-1 and TRBJ2-3, the CDR3 gives the full variable domain: EAEVAQSPRYKITEKSQAVAFWCDPISGHATLYWYRQILGQGPELLVQFQDESVVDDSQLPKDRFSAERLKGVDSTLKIQPAELGDSAMYLCASSSGTGSTDTQYFGPGTRLTVL.

This clone was seen just once. This chain connects TRBV15 to TRBJ2-3; the match to TRBD2 covers 10 bases. This CDR3 contains 17 residues. The junction had 6 bases not matched to a gene; V was cut back by 1 base and J by 2 bases. Germline CDR1 is LNHNV and CDR2 is YYDKDF (reference sequence). CDR3 loop: CATSRAPSGGFTDTQYF. CDR3 DNA: TGTGCCACCAGCAGAGCGCCTAGCGGGGGTTTCACAGATACGCAGTATTTT.

This clone was seen only a few times. Other nucleotide sequences in the sample specify the same CDR3. The V call is TRBV20-1, the J call TRBJ2-5, with D unclear. V dropped 3 bases and J dropped 4 bases, with 3 bases sitting between them. The V gene's germline CDR1 is DFQATT and CDR2 SNEGSKA (reference sequence). This CDR3 has 10 residues. In nucleotides, the CDR3 is TGCAGTGCTAGTTTAGAGACCCAGTACTTC. As protein: CSASLETQYF.

This chain joins TRBV18 and TRBJ1-2; D remains unclear. V lost 6 bases and J lost 6, with 17 bases in between. Germline V gene data show CDR1 as KGHSH and CDR2 as LQKENI. The CDR3 loop spans 14 amino acids. The CDR3 is CASSHDTVVDGYTF. CDR3 DNA: TGTGCCAGCTCCCATGACACGGTAGTCGATGGCTACACCTTC.

The gene calls are TRBV10-3 and TRBJ2-7; 9 bases fit TRBD1. After removal of 3 bases from V and 7 bases from J, the junction contained 4 bases not matched to a gene. Germline CDR1 ENHRY, CDR2 SYGVKD. The CDR3 length is 13 residues. The CDR3: CAISEQGAREQYF. The CDR3 nucleotides read TGTGCCATCAGTGAACAGGGGGCGCGAGAGCAGTACTTC.

This chain connects TRBV14 to TRBJ1-1, with D uncertain. CDR3 length: 13 amino acids. Trimming pared 4 bases from V and 1 base from J, leaving 7 bases between. Germline values: CDR1 SGHDN, CDR2 FVKESK. CDR3: CASSPGWNTEAFF. The DNA for the CDR3 is TGTGCCAGCAGCCCGGGATGGAACACTGAAGCTTTCTTT.

CDR3 sequence reads: CASSFHGLGNQPQHF. CDR3 nucleotides: TGTGCCAGCAGTTTTCACGGTTTAGGCAATCAGCCCCAGCATTTT. The V gene is TRBV27, the J gene TRBJ1-5; D gene uncertain. Germline assignment: CDR1 MNHEY and CDR2 SMNVEV (reference sequence). This CDR3 comprises 15 residues. Trimming left V 3 bases short and J 2 bases short, with 11 bases between.

The gene calls are TRBV15 and TRBJ1-5; D gene ambiguous. CDR3 size: 17 residues. Germline V gene data show CDR1 as LNHNV and CDR2 as YYDKDF (reference sequence). V shed 0 bases and J shed 3 bases, with 15 bases lying between them. The CDR3 spells CATSREVTTVSNQPQHF. The CDR3 DNA is TGTGCCACCAGCAGAGAGGTCACTACGGTATCCAATCAGCCCCAGCATTTT. The full variable domain, with the rest looked up from reference TRBV15 and TRBJ1-5, is DAMVIQNPRYQVTQFGKPVTLSCSQTLNHNVMYWYQQKSSQAPKLLFHYYDKDFNNEADTPDNFQSRRPNTSFCFLDIRSPGLGDTAMYLCATSREVTTVSNQPQHFGDGTRLSIL.

The CDR3 coding sequence is TGTGCCAGCAGCTCCCGGGGGGCTAGCGGGGCTCTCACAGATACGCAGTATTTT. It specifies CASSSRGASGALTDTQYF. The rearrangement joins TRBV7-3 to TRBJ2-3; 9 bases map to TRBD2. V lost 4 bases and J lost 2; bases outside the gene matches: 13. The CDR3 sequence is 18 residues long. Germline assignment: CDR1 SGHTA and CDR2 FQGTGA.